The 2 T cell receptor beta chains below all came from one sample that was sequenced in a study of blood T cell repertoires in COVID-19. Produced via immunoSEQ multiplex PCR; TCRdb's table is partial and in-frame only. Among 350,000 or so clones listed, 88% were seen once. Sample: PBMCs or T cells enriched from blood (not recorded which). These receptors all come from a woman in her twenties or thirties who had been exposed to COVID-19.

The rearrangement links TRBV15 to TRBJ2-1, with 12 nucleotides matching TRBD1. After removal of 3 bases from V and 1 base from J, the junction contained 7 bases not matched to a gene. The CDR3 loop spans 18 amino acids. Per the germline V gene, CDR1 is LNHNV and CDR2 is YYDKDF (reference sequence). CDR3 DNA: TGTGCCACCAGCAGGGGACCGGGACAGGGGGCTTCCTACAATGAGCAGTTCTTC. Its protein is CATSRGPGQGASYNEQFF. Full variable domain (remainder filled in from reference TRBV15 and TRBJ2-1): DAMVIQNPRYQVTQFGKPVTLSCSQTLNHNVMYWYQQKSSQAPKLLFHYYDKDFNNEADTPDNFQSRRPNTSFCFLDIRSPGLGDTAMYLCATSRGPGQGASYNEQFFGPGTRLTVL.

This clone appeared a few times. The chain uses TRBV11-3 and TRBJ2-7; tentative D call: TRBD1 (6 bases). This CDR3 has 16 residues. Germline V gene lookup returns CDR1 SGHNT and CDR2 YENEEA. Between the trimmed V and J ends, which lost 5 bases and 6 bases, there was a span of 23 bases. The CDR3 DNA sequence: TGTGCCAGCAGCCCGGAACCTGGGGCAGGGACAAGCGAGCAGTACTTC. Its protein is CASSPEPGAGTSEQYF.